This entry is about one T cell receptor beta chain. The target antigen is unknown. The data derive from a study of T cell responses to AZD1222 COVID-19 vaccine. Study results and limitations: The sample set comprised mostly white British donors with more females, and clonal diversity was possibly underestimated. In all cases, repertoires were sampled only after the peak T cell response. Only a handful of individuals given AZD1222 were seropositive at baseline.

The data were produced by immunoSEQ multiplex PCR, yet TCRdb's version contains in-frame clones alone and is incomplete. Here the sample spans 150,000 or so clones, about 90% being singletons. The germline V and J ends were trimmed by 5 bases and 7 bases, with 14 bases remaining between them. The length of the CDR3 is 15 residues. CDR1 and CDR2 (germline): KGHDR, SFDVKD. The source is an adult in good health. The rearrangement links TRBV24-1 to TRBJ1-6, with D maybe TRBD1 (6 bases). Sequenced here: peripheral blood, sampled on day 0 of AZD1222 vaccination. CDR3 bases: TGTGCCACCAGTGTCCCCGGGACAAAAAATTCACCCCTCCACTTT. Protein product: CATSVPGTKNSPLHF.